Each of the 4 T cell receptor beta chains below was sequenced from the same sample in a study of shared clonotypes between healthy human individuals. Measured with immunoSEQ multiplex PCR; TCRdb has only the in-frame clones, and not every one. The sample holds 2 million or so clones, approximately 95% seen once. Sequenced: naive CD4+ T cells sorted from blood. Specified subset: CD45RA+ positively selected. Every receptor here comes from a man aged 18-30 years in good health.

V usage is TRBV27 and J usage is TRBJ1-1; 8 nucleotides line up with TRBD1. Germline V gene data show CDR1 as MNHEY and CDR2 as SMNVEV (reference sequence). This CDR3 has 15 amino acids. The trim removed 6 bases at V and 7 bases at J, leaving 13 bases unmatched. CDR3 sequence: CASSLRGRANDEAFF. The DNA for the CDR3 is TGTGCCAGCAGCCTCAGGGGGCGAGCTAACGATGAAGCTTTCTTT.

This clone appeared once. The chain joins TRBV11-2 to TRBJ1-1; 7 nucleotides align to TRBD1. CDR1 SGHAT and CDR2 FQNNGV come from the germline V gene. V was clipped by 1 base and J by 1 base; unmatched bases: 3. This CDR3 contains 15 residues. The CDR3 here is CASSLGGQQNTEAFF. The DNA for the CDR3 is TGTGCCAGCAGCTTAGGGGGACAGCAGAACACTGAAGCTTTCTTT. Full variable domain (missing parts from reference TRBV11-2 and TRBJ1-1): EAGVAQSPRYKIIEKRQSVAFWCNPISGHATLYWYQQILGQGPKLLIQFQNNGVVDDSQLPKDRFSAERLKGVDSTLKIQPAKLEDSAVYLCASSLGGQQNTEAFFGQGTRLTVV.

Of note for this clone: This CDR3 is also generated by other DNA sequences in the sample. This chain joins TRBV30 and TRBJ1-5; D is unclear. This CDR3 region has 13 residues. Looked up from germline, CDR1 is GTSNPN and CDR2 is SVGIG (reference sequence). Deletions cut 0 bases from V and 4 bases from J, with 7 bases between. The CDR3 spells CAWSVAGNQPQHF. As DNA, the CDR3 is TGTGCCTGGAGTGTGGCGGGAAATCAGCCCCAGCATTTT.

This clone was detected only once. V gene TRBV5-1 combines with J gene TRBJ2-7; 11 bases align to TRBD2. CDR3 size: 16 residues. Germline assignment: CDR1 SGHRS and CDR2 YFSETQ. V was pared by 6 bases and J by 2 bases, with 10 bases of the junction left unmatched. CDR3 DNA sequence: TGCGCCAGCACGACGTTAGCGGGAGGGCCGACCTACGAGCAGTACTTC. Translated, it gives CASTTLAGGPTYEQYF.